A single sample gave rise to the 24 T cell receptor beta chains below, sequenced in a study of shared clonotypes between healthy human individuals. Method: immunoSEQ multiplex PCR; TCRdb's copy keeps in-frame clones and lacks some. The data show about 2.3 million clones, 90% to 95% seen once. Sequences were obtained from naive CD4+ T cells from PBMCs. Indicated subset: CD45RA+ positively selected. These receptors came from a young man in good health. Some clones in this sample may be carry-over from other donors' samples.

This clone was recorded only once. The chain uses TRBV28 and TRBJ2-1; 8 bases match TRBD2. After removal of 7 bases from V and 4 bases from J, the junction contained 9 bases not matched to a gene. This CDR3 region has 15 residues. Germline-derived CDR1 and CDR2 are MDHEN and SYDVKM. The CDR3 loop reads CASIARTSTYNEQFF. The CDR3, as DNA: TGTGCCAGCATTGCCCGGACTAGCACGTACAATGAGCAGTTCTTC.

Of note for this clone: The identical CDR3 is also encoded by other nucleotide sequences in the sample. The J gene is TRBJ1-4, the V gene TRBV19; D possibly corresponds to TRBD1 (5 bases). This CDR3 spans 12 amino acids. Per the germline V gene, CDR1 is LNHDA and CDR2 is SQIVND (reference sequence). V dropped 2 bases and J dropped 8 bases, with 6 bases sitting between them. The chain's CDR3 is CASSIRDEKLFF. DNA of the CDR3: TGTGCCAGTAGTATAAGGGACGAAAAACTGTTTTTT.

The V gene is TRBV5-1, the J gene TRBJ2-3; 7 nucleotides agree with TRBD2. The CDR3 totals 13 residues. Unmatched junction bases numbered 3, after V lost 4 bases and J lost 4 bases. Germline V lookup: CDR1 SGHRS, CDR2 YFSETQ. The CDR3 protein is CASSGRGPDTQYF. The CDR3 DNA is TGCGCCAGCAGCGGGAGGGGTCCAGATACGCAGTATTTT.

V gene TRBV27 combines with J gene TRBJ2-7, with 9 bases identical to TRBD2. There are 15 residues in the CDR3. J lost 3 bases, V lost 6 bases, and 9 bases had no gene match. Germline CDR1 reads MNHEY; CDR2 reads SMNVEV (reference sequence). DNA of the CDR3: TGTGCCAGCAGAGACAGACTAGCGGTCAACTACGAGCAGTACTTC. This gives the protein CASRDRLAVNYEQYF.

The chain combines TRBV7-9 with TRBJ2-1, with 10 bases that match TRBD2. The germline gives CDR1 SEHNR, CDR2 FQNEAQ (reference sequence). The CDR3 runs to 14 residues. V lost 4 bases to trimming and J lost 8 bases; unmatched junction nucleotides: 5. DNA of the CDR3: TGTGCCAGCAGCTCAAGGGGACTAGCGCATGAGCAGTTCTTC. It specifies CASSSRGLAHEQFF.

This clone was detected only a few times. The CDR3 nucleotides read TGTGCCAGCGGGGACGGGACTCCCAAGGAAGCTTTCTTT. It yields the protein CASGDGTPKEAFF. J is TRBJ1-1 and V is TRBV6-5; D may be TRBD1 (5 bases). CDR1 MNHEY and CDR2 SVGAGI come from the germline V gene. V lost 8 bases, J lost 8 bases, and 18 bases lay in between. The CDR3 is 13 amino acids.

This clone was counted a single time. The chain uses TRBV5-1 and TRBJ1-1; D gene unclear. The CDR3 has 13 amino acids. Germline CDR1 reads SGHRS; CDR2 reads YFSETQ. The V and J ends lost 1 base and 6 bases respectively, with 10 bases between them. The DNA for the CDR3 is TGCGCCAGCAGCTTGTCCCCCGGGGCTGAAGCTTTCTTT. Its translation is CASSLSPGAEAFF.

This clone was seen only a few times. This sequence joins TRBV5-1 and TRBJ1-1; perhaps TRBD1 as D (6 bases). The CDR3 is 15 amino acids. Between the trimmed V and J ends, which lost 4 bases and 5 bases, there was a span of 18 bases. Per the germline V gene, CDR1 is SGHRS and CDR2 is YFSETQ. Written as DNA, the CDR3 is TGCGCCAGCAGCGGGGGGGACAAATCGTGGACTGAAGCTTTCTTT. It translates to CASSGGDKSWTEAFF.

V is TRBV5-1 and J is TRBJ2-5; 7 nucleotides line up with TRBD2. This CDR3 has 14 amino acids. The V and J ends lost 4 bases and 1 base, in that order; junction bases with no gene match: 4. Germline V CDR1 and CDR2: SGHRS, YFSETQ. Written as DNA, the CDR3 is TGCGCCAGCAGCCCAATAGCGGGCCAAGAGACCCAGTACTTC. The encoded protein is CASSPIAGQETQYF.

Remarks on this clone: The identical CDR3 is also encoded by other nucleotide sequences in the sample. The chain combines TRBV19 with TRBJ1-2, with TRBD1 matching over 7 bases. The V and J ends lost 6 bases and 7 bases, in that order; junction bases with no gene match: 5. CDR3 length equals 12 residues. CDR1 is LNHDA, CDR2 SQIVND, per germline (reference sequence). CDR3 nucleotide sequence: TGTGCCAGTAGAAGACAGGGAGGTGGCTACACCTTC. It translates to CASRRQGGGYTF.

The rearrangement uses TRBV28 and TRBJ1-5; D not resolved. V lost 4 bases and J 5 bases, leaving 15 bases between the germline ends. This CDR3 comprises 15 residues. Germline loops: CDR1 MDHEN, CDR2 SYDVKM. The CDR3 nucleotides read TGTGCCAGCAGTTCGGTAGGGCAGACCTATCAGCCCCAGCATTTT. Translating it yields CASSSVGQTYQPQHF.

CDR3 nucleotides: TGTGCCAGCAGCCAAGTTAGCACGGAGACCCAGTACTTC. Translated: CASSQVSTETQYF. This rearrangement joins TRBV14 to TRBJ2-5; D ambiguous. Germline loops: CDR1 SGHDN, CDR2 FVKESK. With 1 base removed from V and 5 bases from J, the gap between germline ends came to 8 bases. This CDR3 is 13 amino acids long.

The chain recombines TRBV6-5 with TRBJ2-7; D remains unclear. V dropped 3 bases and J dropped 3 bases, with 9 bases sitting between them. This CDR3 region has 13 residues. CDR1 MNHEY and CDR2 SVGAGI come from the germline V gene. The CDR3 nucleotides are TGTGCCAGCAGTTATGGCAGAATCTACGAGCAGTACTTC. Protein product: CASSYGRIYEQYF.

The CDR3 sequence is CASSLGRERETQYF. The DNA of the CDR3 is TGTGCCAGCAGCTTAGGGCGGGAGAGAGAGACCCAGTACTTC. The V gene is TRBV11-2, the J gene TRBJ2-5; 7 bases are shared with TRBD2. CDR3 length equals 14 residues. J was trimmed by 4 bases and V by 1 base; bases with no gene match: 3. In germline, CDR1 is SGHAT, CDR2 FQNNGV.

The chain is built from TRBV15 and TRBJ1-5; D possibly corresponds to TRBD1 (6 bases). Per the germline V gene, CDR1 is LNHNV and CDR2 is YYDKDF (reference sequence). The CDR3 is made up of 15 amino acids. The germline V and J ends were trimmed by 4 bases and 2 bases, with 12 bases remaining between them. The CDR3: CATSTWGQRNQPQHF. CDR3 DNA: TGTGCCACCAGCACCTGGGGGCAGCGCAATCAGCCCCAGCATTTT.

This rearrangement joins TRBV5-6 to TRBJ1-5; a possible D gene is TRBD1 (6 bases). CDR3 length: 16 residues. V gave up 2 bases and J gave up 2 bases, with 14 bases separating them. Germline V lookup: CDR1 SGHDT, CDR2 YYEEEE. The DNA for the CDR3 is TGTGCCAGCAGCTTTCGGGGGGCGAGAGGCAATCAGCCCCAGCATTTT. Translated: CASSFRGARGNQPQHF. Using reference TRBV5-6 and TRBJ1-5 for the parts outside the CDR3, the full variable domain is DAGVTQSPTHLIKTRGQQVTLRCSPKSGHDTVSWYQQALGQGPQFIFQYYEEEERQRGNFPDRFSGHQFPNYSSELNVNALLLGDSALYLCASSFRGARGNQPQHFGDGTRLSIL.

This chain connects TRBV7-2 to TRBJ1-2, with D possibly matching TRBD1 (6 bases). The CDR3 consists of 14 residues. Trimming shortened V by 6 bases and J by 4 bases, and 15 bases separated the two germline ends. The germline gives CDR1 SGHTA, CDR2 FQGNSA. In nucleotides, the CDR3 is TGTGCCAGCAGGTGGACAGTGGGTAGCTATGGCTACACCTTC. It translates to CASRWTVGSYGYTF.

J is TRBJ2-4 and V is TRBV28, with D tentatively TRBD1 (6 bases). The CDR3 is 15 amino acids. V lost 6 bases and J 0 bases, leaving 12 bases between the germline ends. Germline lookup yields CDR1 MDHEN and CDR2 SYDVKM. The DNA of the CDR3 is TGTGCCAGCAGGTCAGGGGATCTAGCCAAAAACATTCAGTACTTC. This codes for CASRSGDLAKNIQYF.

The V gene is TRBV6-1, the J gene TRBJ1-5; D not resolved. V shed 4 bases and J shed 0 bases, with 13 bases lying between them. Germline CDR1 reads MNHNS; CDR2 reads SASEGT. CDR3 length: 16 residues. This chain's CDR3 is CASSVRTDYSNQPQHF. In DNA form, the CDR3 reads TGTGCCAGCAGTGTACGGACGGATTATAGCAATCAGCCCCAGCATTTT.

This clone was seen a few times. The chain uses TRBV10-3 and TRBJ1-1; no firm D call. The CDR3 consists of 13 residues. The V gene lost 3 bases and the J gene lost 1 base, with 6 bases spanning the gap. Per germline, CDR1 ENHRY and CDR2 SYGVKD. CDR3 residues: CAISDSENTEAFF. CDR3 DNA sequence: TGTGCCATCAGTGATTCGGAGAACACTGAAGCTTTCTTT.

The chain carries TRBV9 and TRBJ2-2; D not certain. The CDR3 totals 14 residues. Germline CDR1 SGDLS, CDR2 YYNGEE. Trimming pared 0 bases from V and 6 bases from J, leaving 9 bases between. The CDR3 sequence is CASSVADLSGELFF. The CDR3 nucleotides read TGTGCCAGCAGCGTAGCCGACCTATCCGGGGAGCTGTTTTTT.

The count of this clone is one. CDR3 sequence (DNA): TGTGCCACCGGTAGAAGTAGCGACGAAAAACTGTTTTTT. It encodes CATGRSSDEKLFF. The chain combines TRBV7-8 with TRBJ1-4; D remains ambiguous. CDR1 and CDR2 (germline): SGHVS, FQNEAQ. The CDR3 totals 13 residues. V lost 10 bases to trimming and J lost 8 bases, with 17 bases between them.

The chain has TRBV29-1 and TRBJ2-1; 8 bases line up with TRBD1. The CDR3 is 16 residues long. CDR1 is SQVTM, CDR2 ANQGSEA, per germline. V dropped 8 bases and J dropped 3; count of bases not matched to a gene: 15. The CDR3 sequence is CSFLNSGTGGYNEQFF. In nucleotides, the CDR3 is TGCAGCTTCTTGAACTCCGGGACAGGAGGCTACAATGAGCAGTTCTTC.

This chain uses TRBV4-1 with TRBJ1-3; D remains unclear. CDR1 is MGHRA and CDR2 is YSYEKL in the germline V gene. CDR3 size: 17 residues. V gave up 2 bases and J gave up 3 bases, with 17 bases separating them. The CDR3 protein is CASSQYWEGGGGNTIYF. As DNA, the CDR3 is TGCGCCAGCAGCCAATACTGGGAGGGAGGTGGTGGAAACACCATATATTTT.